Listed here are 15 T cell receptor beta chains from one sample, sequenced in a study of blood T cells in healthy people across ages. A sample-barcoded 5' primer and a J-beta primer mix were used in a second PCR of roughly 6 to 12 cycles. MiXCR, applied by TCRdb to the 5' RACE reads, yields one record per CDR3 protein. The sample consists of roughly 1.4 million distinct CDR3 sequences, approximately 60% of them appearing once. Sequencing input: blood. The receptors were gathered from a man aged 18 to 30 in good health.

This chain connects TRBV20-1 to TRBJ2-3; 7 nucleotides agree with TRBD2. The trim removed 6 bases at V and 9 bases at J, leaving 3 bases unmatched. CDR1 is DFQATT and CDR2 is SNEGSKA in the germline V gene (reference sequence). The CDR3 runs to 10 residues. The CDR3 DNA is TGCAGTGCCAGACTAGCAACGCAGTATTTT. Its protein product is CSARLATQYF.

The CDR3 spells CASSPPTDNYGYTF. CDR3 nucleotide sequence: TGTGCCAGCAGTCCTCCGACAGATAACTATGGCTACACCTTC. The rearrangement joins TRBV25-1 to TRBJ1-2; possibly TRBD1 for D (5 bases). Germline V gene lookup returns CDR1 MGHDK and CDR2 SYGVNS. The V and J ends lost 5 bases and 1 base respectively, with 11 bases between them. The CDR3 covers 14 residues.

The chain joins TRBV10-1 to TRBJ1-2, with D possibly TRBD1 on 6 matching bases. V lost 0 bases to trimming and J lost 4 bases, with 15 bases between them. Germline V gives CDR1 WNHNN, CDR2 SYGVQD (reference sequence). The CDR3 has 16 amino acids. In DNA form, the CDR3 reads TGCGCCAGCAGTGAGTCGTTGGGGGGCCCTCTCTATGGCTACACCTTC. Amino acid sequence: CASSESLGGPLYGYTF.

The rearrangement uses TRBV3-1 and TRBJ1-5, with 7 bases matching TRBD1. This CDR3 contains 14 residues. In germline, CDR1 is LGHDT, CDR2 YNNKEL (reference sequence). V lost 4 bases, J lost 6 bases, and 6 bases stayed unmatched. CDR3 residues: CASSRGTAAQPQHF. CDR3 bases: TGTGCCAGCAGCCGGGGGACAGCGGCTCAGCCCCAGCATTTT.

The genes are TRBV20-1 and TRBJ2-1, with D perhaps TRBD2 (5 bases). V was shortened by 3 bases and J by 8 bases, with 11 bases between the two germline ends. CDR3 length: 12 amino acids. Per germline, CDR1 DFQATT and CDR2 SNEGSKA (reference sequence). CDR3 sequence (DNA): TGCAGTGCTAGCCAAGAGGGTGATGAGCAGTTCTTC. Protein sequence: CSASQEGDEQFF.

The chain links TRBV7-9 to TRBJ2-3; D might be TRBD1 (5 bases). Germline V gives CDR1 SEHNR, CDR2 FQNEAQ (reference sequence). The length of the CDR3 is 15 residues. V was shortened by 7 bases and J by 2 bases, with 16 bases between the two germline ends. Here the CDR3 reads CASIPMDTYTDTQYF. The CDR3 DNA is TGTGCCAGCATCCCAATGGACACGTACACAGATACGCAGTATTTT.

The J gene is TRBJ2-5, the V gene TRBV6-2 or TRBV6-3; 10 positions match TRBD2. The J call may be mistaken, given a closer DNA end match to TRBJ2-7. The CDR3 loop spans 15 amino acids. Germline CDR1 MNHEY, CDR2 SVGEGT. The CDR3 sequence: CASREDLAGEYEQYF. The CDR3 coding sequence is TGTGCCAGCAGGGAAGATCTAGCGGGGGAGTACGAGCAGTACTTC.

The chain is built from TRBV29-1 and TRBJ2-1, with D possibly being TRBD1 (6 bases). CDR1 and CDR2 from the germline V gene are SQVTM and ANQGSEA. The CDR3 has 11 amino acids. The V end was cut by 7 bases, the J end by 7 bases, with 11 bases between. CDR3 sequence: CSDRTANEQFF. CDR3 coding DNA: TGCAGCGACAGGACAGCGAATGAGCAGTTCTTC.

J is TRBJ2-1 and V is TRBV9; 7 positions agree with TRBD1. Trimming at V came to 0 bases and at J to 6 bases, leaving 9 bases not matched to a gene. The CDR3 covers 16 residues. In germline, CDR1 is SGDLS, CDR2 YYNGEE. The CDR3 DNA reads as TGTGCCAGCAGCGTAGCTTATAGGGGGCCTTCCAATGAGCAGTTCTTC. Its protein product is CASSVAYRGPSNEQFF.

The chain links TRBV4-3 to TRBJ2-3; D unresolved. V was trimmed by 5 bases and J by 2 bases, leaving 23 bases between them. The CDR3 is 18 amino acids. Germline-derived CDR1 and CDR2 are LGHNA and YSLEER. The CDR3 sequence: CASSVGPRDVSHTDTQYF. In DNA form, the CDR3 reads TGCGCCAGCAGCGTTGGACCACGAGATGTCTCACACACAGATACGCAGTATTTT.

The rearrangement uses TRBV27 and TRBJ2-1; D may be TRBD2 (5 bases). Germline CDR1 and CDR2: MNHEY and SMNVEV (reference sequence). Trimming took 5 bases from V and 0 from J, leaving 17 bases between them. This CDR3 is 17 amino acids long. In DNA form, the CDR3 reads TGTGCCAGCAGTGAGGGCGAGTTTCGTAGCTCCTACAATGAGCAGTTCTTC. Translation gives CASSEGEFRSSYNEQFF.

The chain recombines TRBV6-5 with TRBJ1-2; D remains ambiguous. V lost 0 bases, J lost 2 bases, and 7 bases lay in between. Germline V gene lookup returns CDR1 MNHEY and CDR2 SVGAGI. The CDR3 spans 14 residues. The CDR3 loop is CASSYSSDNYGYTF. In nucleotides, the CDR3 is TGTGCCAGCAGTTACTCGAGTGACAACTATGGCTACACCTTC.

The V gene is TRBV6-2 or TRBV6-3, the J gene TRBJ2-5; TRBD2 matches 11 bases. The J segment lost 5 bases and the V segment lost 6 bases, leaving 8 bases of the junction unmatched. Germline V lookup: CDR1 MNHEY, CDR2 SVGEGT. CDR3 size: 15 residues. This CDR3 is CASRPGLAAVETQYF. The CDR3, as DNA: TGTGCCAGCAGGCCGGGACTAGCGGCCGTGGAGACCCAGTACTTC.

This clonotype was observed a single time. In nucleotides, the CDR3 is TGTGCCAGCAGTTTTTGGGTCACCGGGGTGAATCAGCCCCAGCATTTT. Translation gives CASSFWVTGVNQPQHF. J is TRBJ1-5 and V is TRBV28; D unclear. The germline gives CDR1 MDHEN, CDR2 SYDVKM. Trimming shortened V by 3 bases and J by 4 bases, and 16 bases separated the two germline ends. This CDR3 region has 16 residues.

This clonotype was seen more than once but under ten times. V gene TRBV5-1 combines with J gene TRBJ2-1, with D hard to call. Germline CDR1 reads SGHRS; CDR2 reads YFSETQ. The CDR3 is 14 residues long. Trimming removed 1 base at V and 4 bases at J, with 9 bases between. The CDR3 loop reads CASSLKNGYNEQFF. The CDR3 DNA reads as TGCGCCAGCAGCTTGAAAAACGGATACAATGAGCAGTTCTTC.